The 2 T cell receptor beta chains in this list originate from one sample, sequenced in a study of tumor and adjacent non-tumor tissue in lung cancer. The library came from three nested PCR rounds adapted from ARM-PCR protocols. TCRdb recomputed calls from the multiplex PCR reads with MiXCR, one row per CDR3 protein. The data hold roughly 48,000 distinct CDR3 sequences, with around 60% observed a single time. RNA was extracted from bulk tissue without any cell sorting. The normal lung tissue was taken more than 3 cm from the tumor edge. The specimen was distant non-tumor lung tissue. The receptors stem from a woman aged 70-85 years with non-small cell lung cancer.

In regard to this clonotype: The conserved closing phenylalanine or tryptophan is absent in this CDR3, likely reflecting a read error. The V gene is TRBV29-1, the J gene TRBJ2-5; the D gene is possibly TRBD1 (6 bases). Germline V CDR1 and CDR2: SQVTM, ANQGSEA. This CDR3 has 12 amino acids. The V end was cut by 7 bases, the J end by 5 bases, with 14 bases between. The CDR3 here is CSATGMSETQYL. CDR3 bases: TGCAGCGCGACAGGAATGAGCGAGACCCAGTACTTA.

Turning to this clonotype: This clone may be a read error of a much larger clone one base away. The V gene is TRBV5-4, the J gene TRBJ2-7, with a weak D call TRBD2 (5 bases). The germline V gene encodes CDR1 SGHNT and CDR2 YYREEE (reference sequence). The CDR3 contains 14 residues. In nucleotides, the CDR3 is TGTGCCAGCAGATTGGGAGCAGGAACCTACGAGCAGTACTTC. It translates to CASRLGAGTYEQYF.